The source of this T cell receptor beta chain is a study of shared clonotypes between healthy human individuals. Findings of the study overall: Naive subsets usually exceeded memory subsets in estimated richness.

Germline V lookup: CDR1 LNHDA, CDR2 SQIVND (reference sequence). V gave up 5 bases and J gave up 8 bases; unmatched junction bases: 8. The CDR3 length is 14 residues. Produced via immunoSEQ multiplex PCR; TCRdb's table is partial and in-frame only. The repertoire holds 2.5 million or so clones, with 90% to 95% as singletons. About this clone: Its matching antigen is unknown.

This clonotype originated in a young man in good health. The chain recombines TRBV19 with TRBJ1-4; 7 bases align to TRBD1. The material sequenced was naive CD4+ T cells sorted from blood. Documented subset: CD45RA+ positively selected. CDR3: CASSPDRQGEKLFF. In DNA form, the CDR3 reads TGTGCCAGTAGTCCGGACAGGCAGGGCGAAAAACTGTTTTTT.